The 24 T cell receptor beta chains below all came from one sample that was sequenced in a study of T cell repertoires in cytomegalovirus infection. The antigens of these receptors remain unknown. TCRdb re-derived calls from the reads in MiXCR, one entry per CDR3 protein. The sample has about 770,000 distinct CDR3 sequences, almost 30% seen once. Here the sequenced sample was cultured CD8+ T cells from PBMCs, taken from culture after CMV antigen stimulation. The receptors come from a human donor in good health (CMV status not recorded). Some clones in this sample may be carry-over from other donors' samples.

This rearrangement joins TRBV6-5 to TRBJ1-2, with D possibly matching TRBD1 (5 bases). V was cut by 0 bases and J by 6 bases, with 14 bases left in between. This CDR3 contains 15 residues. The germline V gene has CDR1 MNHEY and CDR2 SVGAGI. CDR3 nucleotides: TGTGCCAGCAGTTACTCCCCTGGTCGGGGGGATGGCTACACCTTC. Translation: CASSYSPGRGDGYTF.

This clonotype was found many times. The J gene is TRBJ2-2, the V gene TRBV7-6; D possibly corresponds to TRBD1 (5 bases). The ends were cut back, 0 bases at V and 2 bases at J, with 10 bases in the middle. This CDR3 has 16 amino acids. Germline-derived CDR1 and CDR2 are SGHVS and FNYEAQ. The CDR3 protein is CASSLAYTGNTGELFF. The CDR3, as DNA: TGTGCCAGCAGCTTAGCGTATACAGGCAACACCGGGGAGCTGTTTTTT.

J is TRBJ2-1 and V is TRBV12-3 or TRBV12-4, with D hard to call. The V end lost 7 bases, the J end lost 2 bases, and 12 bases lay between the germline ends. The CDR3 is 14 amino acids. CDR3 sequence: CASNKLYAYNEQFF. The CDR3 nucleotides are TGTGCCAGCAATAAATTATACGCCTACAATGAGCAGTTCTTC.

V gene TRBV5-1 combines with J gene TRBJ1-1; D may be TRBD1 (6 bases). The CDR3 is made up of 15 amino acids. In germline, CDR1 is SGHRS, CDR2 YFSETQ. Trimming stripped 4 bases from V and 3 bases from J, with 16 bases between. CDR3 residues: CASSVYRVSDTEAFF. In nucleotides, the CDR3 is TGCGCCAGCAGCGTCTACAGGGTTTCGGACACTGAAGCTTTCTTT.

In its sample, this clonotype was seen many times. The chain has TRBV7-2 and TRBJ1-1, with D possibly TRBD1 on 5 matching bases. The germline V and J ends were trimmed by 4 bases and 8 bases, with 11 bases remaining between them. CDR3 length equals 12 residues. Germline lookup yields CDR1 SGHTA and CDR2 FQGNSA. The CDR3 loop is CASSSLRGEAFF. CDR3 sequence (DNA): TGTGCCAGCAGCTCCCTCCGGGGGGAAGCTTTCTTT.

Here the CDR3 reads CASRFYDRADGYTF. The CDR3 coding sequence is TGCGCCAGCAGATTCTATGACCGGGCGGATGGCTACACCTTC. The V and J genes are TRBV4-1 and TRBJ1-2; D call uncertain. The CDR3 totals 14 residues. The germline CDR1 and CDR2 sequences are MGHRA and YSYEKL. Trimming took off 6 bases at V and 6 bases at J, with 17 bases between the two ends.

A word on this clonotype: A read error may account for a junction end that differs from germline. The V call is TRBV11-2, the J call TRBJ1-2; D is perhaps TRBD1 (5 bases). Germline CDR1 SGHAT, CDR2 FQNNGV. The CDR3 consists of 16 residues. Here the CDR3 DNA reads TGTGCCAACAGCTTAGAGGGTCCGGGGGTAGACTATGGCTACACCTTC. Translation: CANSLEGPGVDYGYTF. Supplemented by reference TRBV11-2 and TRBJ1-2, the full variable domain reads EAGVAQSPRYKIIEKRQSVAFWCNPISGHATLYWYQQILGQGPKLLIQFQNNGVVDDSQLPKDRFSAERLKGVDSTLKIQPAKLEDSAVYLCANSLEGPGVDYGYTFGSGTRLTVV.

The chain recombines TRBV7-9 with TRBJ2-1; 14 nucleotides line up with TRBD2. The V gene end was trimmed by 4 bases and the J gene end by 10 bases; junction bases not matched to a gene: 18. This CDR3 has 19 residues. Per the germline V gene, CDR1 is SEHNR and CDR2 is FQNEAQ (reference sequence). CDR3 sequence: CASSSRGLAGGPSKGEQFF. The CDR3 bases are TGTGCCAGCAGCTCTCGCGGACTAGCGGGGGGTCCTTCTAAGGGGGAGCAGTTCTTC.

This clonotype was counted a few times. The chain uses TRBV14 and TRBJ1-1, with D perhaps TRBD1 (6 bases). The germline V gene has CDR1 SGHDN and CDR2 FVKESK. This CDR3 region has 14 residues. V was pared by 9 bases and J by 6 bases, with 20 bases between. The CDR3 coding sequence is TGTGCCAGTAATCTTGGGGGGCACGGTGCTGAAGCTTTCTTT. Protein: CASNLGGHGAEAFF. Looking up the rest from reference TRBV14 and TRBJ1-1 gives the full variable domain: EAGVTQFPSHSVIEKGQTVTLRCDPISGHDNLYWYRRVMGKEIKFLLHFVKESKQDESGMPNNRFLAERTGGTYSTLKVQPAELEDSGVYFCASNLGGHGAEAFFGQGTRLTVV.

CDR3 sequence: CAIFQQGGARDTQYF. The CDR3 coding sequence is TGTGCCATCTTCCAGCAGGGGGGGGCCCGTGATACGCAGTATTTT. The chain uses TRBV12-3 or TRBV12-4 and TRBJ2-3; D possibly uses TRBD1 or TRBD2 (7 bases each). CDR3 length: 15 amino acids. Trimming stripped 10 bases from V and 6 bases from J, with 23 bases between.

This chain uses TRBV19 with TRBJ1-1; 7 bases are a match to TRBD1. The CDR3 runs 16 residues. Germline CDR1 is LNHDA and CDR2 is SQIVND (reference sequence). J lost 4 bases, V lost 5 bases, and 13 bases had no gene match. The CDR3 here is CASSPDREMGFTEAFF. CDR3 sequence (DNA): TGTGCCAGTAGTCCTGACAGGGAGATGGGTTTCACTGAAGCTTTCTTT. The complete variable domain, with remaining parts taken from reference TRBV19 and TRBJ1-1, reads DGGITQSPKYLFRKEGQNVTLSCEQNLNHDAMYWYRQDPGQGLRLIYYSQIVNDFQKGDIAEGYSVSREKKESFPLTVTSAQKNPTAFYLCASSPDREMGFTEAFFGQGTRLTVV.

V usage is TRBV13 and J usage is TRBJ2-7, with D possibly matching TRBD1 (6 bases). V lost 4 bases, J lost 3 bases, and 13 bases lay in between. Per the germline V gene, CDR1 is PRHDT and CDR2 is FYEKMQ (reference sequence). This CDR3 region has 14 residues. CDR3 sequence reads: CASSSGQSLYEQYV. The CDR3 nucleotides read TGTGCCAGCAGCTCAGGACAGAGCCTCTACGAGCAGTACGTC.

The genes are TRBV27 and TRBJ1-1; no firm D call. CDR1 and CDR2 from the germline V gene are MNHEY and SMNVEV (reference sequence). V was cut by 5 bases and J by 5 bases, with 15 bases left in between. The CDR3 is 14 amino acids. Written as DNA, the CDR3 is TGTGCCAGCAGTAGTTTGGTTACAGATACTGAAGCTTTCTTT. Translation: CASSSLVTDTEAFF.

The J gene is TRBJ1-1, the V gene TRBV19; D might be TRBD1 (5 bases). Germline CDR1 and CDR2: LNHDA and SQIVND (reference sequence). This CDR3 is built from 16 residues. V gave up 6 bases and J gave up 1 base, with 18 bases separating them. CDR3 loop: CASSPRRGTPNTEAFF. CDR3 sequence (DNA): TGTGCCAGTAGCCCAAGGCGAGGGACGCCGAACACTGAAGCTTTCTTT. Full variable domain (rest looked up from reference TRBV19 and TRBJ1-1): DGGITQSPKYLFRKEGQNVTLSCEQNLNHDAMYWYRQDPGQGLRLIYYSQIVNDFQKGDIAEGYSVSREKKESFPLTVTSAQKNPTAFYLCASSPRRGTPNTEAFFGQGTRLTVV.

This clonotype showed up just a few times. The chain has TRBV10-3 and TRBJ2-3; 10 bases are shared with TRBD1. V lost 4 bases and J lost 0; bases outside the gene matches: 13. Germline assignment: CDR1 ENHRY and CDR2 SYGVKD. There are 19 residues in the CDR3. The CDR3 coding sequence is TGTGCCATCAGTGCATCCGGGACAGGGGTCACAACTAGCACAGATACGCAGTATTTT. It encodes CAISASGTGVTTSTDTQYF.

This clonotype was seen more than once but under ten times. CDR3 sequence: CAIPRWKGDHYGYTF. The DNA for the CDR3 is TGTGCCATACCACGATGGAAAGGAGACCACTATGGCTACACCTTC. The chain carries TRBV10-3 and TRBJ1-2; no reliable D call. V shed 9 bases and J shed 3 bases, with 20 bases lying between them. Germline loops: CDR1 ENHRY, CDR2 SYGVKD. The CDR3 contains 15 residues.

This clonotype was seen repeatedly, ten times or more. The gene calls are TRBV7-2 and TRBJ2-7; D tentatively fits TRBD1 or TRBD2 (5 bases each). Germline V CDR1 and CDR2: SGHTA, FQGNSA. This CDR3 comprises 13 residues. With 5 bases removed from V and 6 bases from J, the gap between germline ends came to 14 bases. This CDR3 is CASSLQGRREQYF. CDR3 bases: TGTGCCAGCAGCCTGCAGGGACGGCGCGAGCAGTACTTC.

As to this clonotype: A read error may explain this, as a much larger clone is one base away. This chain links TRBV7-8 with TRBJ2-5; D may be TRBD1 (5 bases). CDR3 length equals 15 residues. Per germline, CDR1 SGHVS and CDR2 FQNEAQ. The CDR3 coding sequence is TGTGTCACCAATCCGGACCAAGGGGATCGAGAGACCCAGTACTTC. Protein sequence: CVTNPDQGDRETQYF.

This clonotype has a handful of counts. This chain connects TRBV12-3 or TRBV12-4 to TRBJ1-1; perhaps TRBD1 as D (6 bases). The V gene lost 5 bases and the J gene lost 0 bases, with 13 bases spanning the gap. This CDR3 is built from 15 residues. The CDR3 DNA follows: TGTGCCAGCAGTACCTACAGGGAGATGAACACTGAAGCTTTCTTT. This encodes CASSTYREMNTEAFF.

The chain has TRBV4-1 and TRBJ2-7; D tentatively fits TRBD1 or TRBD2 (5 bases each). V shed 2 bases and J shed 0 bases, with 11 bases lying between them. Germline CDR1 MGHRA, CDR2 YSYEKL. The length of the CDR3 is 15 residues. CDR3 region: CASSQNGARSYEQYF. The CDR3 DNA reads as TGCGCCAGCAGCCAAAACGGGGCCCGCTCCTACGAGCAGTACTTC.

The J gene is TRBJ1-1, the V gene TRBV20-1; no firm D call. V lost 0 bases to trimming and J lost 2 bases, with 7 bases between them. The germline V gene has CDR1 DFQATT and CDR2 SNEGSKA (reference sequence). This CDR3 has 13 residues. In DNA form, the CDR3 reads TGCAGTGCTAGAGACCCGAATAACACTGAAGCTTTCTTT. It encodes CSARDPNNTEAFF.

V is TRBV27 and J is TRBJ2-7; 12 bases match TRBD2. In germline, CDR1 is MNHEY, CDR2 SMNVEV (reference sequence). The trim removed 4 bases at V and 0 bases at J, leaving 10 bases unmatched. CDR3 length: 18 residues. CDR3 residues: CASSSLTSGGSSSYEQYV. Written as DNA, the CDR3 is TGTGCCAGCAGTTCTTTGACTAGCGGGGGATCCAGCTCCTACGAGCAGTACGTC.

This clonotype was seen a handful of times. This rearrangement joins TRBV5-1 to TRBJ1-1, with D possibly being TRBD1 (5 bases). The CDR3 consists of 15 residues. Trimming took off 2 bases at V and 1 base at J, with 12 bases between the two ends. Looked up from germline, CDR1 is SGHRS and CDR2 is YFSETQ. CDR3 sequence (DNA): TGCGCCAGCAGCTTCCAATGGGACGGGAACACTGAAGCTTTCTTT. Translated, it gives CASSFQWDGNTEAFF.

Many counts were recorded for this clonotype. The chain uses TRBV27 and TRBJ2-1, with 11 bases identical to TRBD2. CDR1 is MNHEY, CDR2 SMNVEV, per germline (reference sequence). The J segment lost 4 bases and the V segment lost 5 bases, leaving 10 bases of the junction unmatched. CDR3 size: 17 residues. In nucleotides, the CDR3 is TGTGCCAGCAGTGCGATCCGACTAGCGGGGCCTTACAATGAGCAGTTCTTC. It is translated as CASSAIRLAGPYNEQFF.